Below are 14 T cell receptor beta chains sequenced from a single sample in a study of shared clonotypes between healthy human individuals. The table came from immunoSEQ multiplex PCR; TCRdb's copy has only in-frame clones and leaves some out. The repertoire holds about 1 million clones, with approximately 70% as singletons. The material sequenced was memory CD4+ T cells sorted from blood. The subset denotes: CD45RA-negative fraction. Source of these receptors: a man aged 18 to 29 in good health.

A single count supports this clone. This could be a read error, since a much larger clone is one nucleotide away. The chain combines TRBV6-4 with TRBJ2-2, with D unresolved. The germline gives CDR1 MRHNA, CDR2 SNTAGT. V was clipped by 5 bases and J by 1 base, with 5 bases between them. The CDR3 runs to 13 residues. The CDR3 DNA follows: TGTGCCAGCAGTTGGGGGAACACCGGGGAGCTGTTTTTT. Its protein product is CASSWGNTGELFF.

This sequence joins TRBV5-1 and TRBJ1-4; D might be TRBD1 (5 bases). With 0 bases removed from V and 7 bases from J, the gap between germline ends came to 10 bases. CDR1 and CDR2 (germline): SGHRS, YFSETQ. The CDR3 sequence is 14 residues long. The CDR3 loop is CASSLAAGAEKLFF. The CDR3 DNA sequence: TGCGCCAGCAGCTTGGCCGCTGGGGCTGAAAAACTGTTTTTT.

This clone was seen only once. The chain carries TRBV19 and TRBJ1-5, with 8 bases matching TRBD1. Germline-derived CDR1 and CDR2 are LNHDA and SQIVND (reference sequence). The CDR3 consists of 19 residues. The ends lost 6 bases at V and 0 bases at J; junction bases unmatched: 16. The DNA for the CDR3 is TGTGCCAGTAGACAAGGGACAGGCCGGAGTCTATATAGCAATCAGCCCCAGCATTTT. It yields the protein CASRQGTGRSLYSNQPQHF.

The chain couples TRBV9 to TRBJ2-2; TRBD2 matches 11 bases. The CDR3 loop spans 19 amino acids. J gave up 0 bases and V 0 bases, and 7 bases lay outside the gene matches. Germline V gene lookup returns CDR1 SGDLS and CDR2 YYNGEE. This CDR3 is CASSVGISGRVANTGELFF. The CDR3 DNA sequence: TGTGCCAGCAGCGTAGGAATTAGCGGGAGGGTCGCGAACACCGGGGAGCTGTTTTTT.

At least ten counts were recorded for this clone. The chain carries TRBV7-2 and TRBJ2-3, with TRBD2 identical over 7 bases. Germline V gives CDR1 SGHTA, CDR2 FQGNSA. This CDR3 has 12 amino acids. The V gene end was trimmed by 4 bases and the J gene end by 6 bases; junction bases not matched to a gene: 1. For the CDR3, the DNA is TGTGCCAGCAGCTGGCGGGGGGATACGCAGTATTTT. This gives the protein CASSWRGDTQYF.

As regards this clone: The sample carries other DNA sequences with the same CDR3. The genes are TRBV10-1 and TRBJ2-2; D unclear. CDR3 size: 14 residues. Germline-derived CDR1 and CDR2 are WNHNN and SYGVQD (reference sequence). V was cut by 2 bases and J by 5 bases, with 9 bases left in between. DNA of the CDR3: TGCGCCAGCAGTGAGAGGCAAGGAACCGGGGAGCTGTTTTTT. Translating gives CASSERQGTGELFF.

In regard to this clone: Other nucleotide sequences from this sample produce the same CDR3. CDR3 protein: CAWSVSGGQPQHF. The CDR3 region has the DNA TGTGCCTGGAGTGTCTCGGGCGGTCAGCCCCAGCATTTT. V gene TRBV30 combines with J gene TRBJ1-5; no clear D gene. Germline CDR1 reads GTSNPN; CDR2 reads SVGIG (reference sequence). This CDR3 spans 13 amino acids. V gave up 0 bases and J gave up 6 bases, with 9 bases separating them.

This clone has just a few counts. The chain couples TRBV18 to TRBJ1-3, with D possibly TRBD1 on 5 matching bases. V shed 5 bases and J shed 1 base, with 12 bases lying between them. The CDR3 consists of 15 residues. Germline lookup yields CDR1 KGHSH and CDR2 LQKENI. The chain's CDR3 is CASSSQQDSGNTIYF. CDR3 coding DNA: TGTGCCAGCTCATCGCAACAGGATTCTGGAAACACCATATATTTT. Together with reference TRBV18 and TRBJ1-3, the CDR3 gives the full variable domain: NAGVMQNPRHLVRRRGQEARLRCSPMKGHSHVYWYRQLPEEGLKFMVYLQKENIIDESGMPKERFSAEFPKEGPSILRIQQVVRGDSAAYFCASSSQQDSGNTIYFGEGSWLTVV.

The rearrangement links TRBV5-4 to TRBJ1-2; D possibly corresponds to TRBD1 (5 bases). The CDR3 has 13 residues. From germline, CDR1 is SGHNT and CDR2 YYREEE (reference sequence). V shed 0 bases and J shed 8 bases, with 11 bases lying between them. CDR3 sequence: CASSLVGEGGYTF. Here the CDR3 DNA reads TGTGCCAGCAGCTTGGTGGGGGAAGGAGGCTACACCTTC.

A few counts support this clone. The chain couples TRBV21-1 to TRBJ2-7; the table gives TRBD2 as D, unverified against the DNA. TRBV21-1 counts as a pseudogene. The CDR3 is 11 amino acids. CDR3 sequence: CASPSSYEQYF. In DNA form, the CDR3 reads TGTGCCAGCCCGTCTAGCTACGAGCAGTACTTC.

The chain combines TRBV9 with TRBJ2-5; D may be TRBD1 (7 bases). The CDR3 covers 18 residues. Looked up from germline, CDR1 is SGDLS and CDR2 is YYNGEE. Trimming shortened V by 2 bases and J by 2 bases, and 22 bases separated the two germline ends. As DNA, the CDR3 is TGTGCCAGCAGCGTGTCCCTGCCGGGGGACAGACGACAAGAGACCCAGTACTTC. Encoded protein: CASSVSLPGDRRQETQYF.

This clone was found once. This chain links TRBV27 with TRBJ1-6; 8 nucleotides line up with TRBD1. Germline CDR1 MNHEY, CDR2 SMNVEV (reference sequence). Unmatched junction bases numbered 15, after V lost 5 bases and J lost 0 bases. The CDR3 extends over 20 amino acids. The CDR3 DNA is TGTGCCAGCAGTCCTCAGAGACAGGGGCCTCGGAGCTCCTATAATTCACCCCTCCACTTT. This encodes CASSPQRQGPRSSYNSPLHF.

This chain uses TRBV6-1 with TRBJ1-6, with 7 bases matching TRBD1. The CDR3 covers 14 residues. V lost 6 bases, J lost 6 bases, and 5 bases stayed unmatched. CDR1 and CDR2 (germline): MNHNS, SASEGT. CDR3 sequence (DNA): TGTGCCAGCAGCCCAGGGGGGACTAATTCACCCCTCCACTTT. It translates to CASSPGGTNSPLHF.

This rearrangement joins TRBV5-1 to TRBJ2-3; D may be TRBD1 (5 bases). Germline V gene lookup returns CDR1 SGHRS and CDR2 YFSETQ. CDR3 length equals 16 residues. V gave up 1 base and J gave up 4 bases, with 16 bases separating them. The CDR3 loop is CASSLKTGAGSDTQYF. The CDR3, as DNA: TGCGCCAGCAGCTTGAAAACAGGCGCCGGGTCAGATACGCAGTATTTT.